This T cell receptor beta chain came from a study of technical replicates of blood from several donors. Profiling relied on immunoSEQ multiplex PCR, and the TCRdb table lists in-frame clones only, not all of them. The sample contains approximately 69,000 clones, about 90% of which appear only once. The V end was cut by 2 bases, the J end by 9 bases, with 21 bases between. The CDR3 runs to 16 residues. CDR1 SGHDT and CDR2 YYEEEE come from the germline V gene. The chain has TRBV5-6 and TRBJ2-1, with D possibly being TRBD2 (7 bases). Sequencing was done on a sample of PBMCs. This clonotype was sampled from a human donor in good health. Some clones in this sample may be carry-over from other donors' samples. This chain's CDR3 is CASSFGGADGGFEQFF. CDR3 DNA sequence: TGTGCCAGCAGCTTTGGGGGGGCGGATGGTGGTTTTGAGCAGTTCTTC. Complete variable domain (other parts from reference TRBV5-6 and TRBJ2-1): DAGVTQSPTHLIKTRGQQVTLRCSPKSGHDTVSWYQQALGQGPQFIFQYYEEEERQRGNFPDRFSGHQFPNYSSELNVNALLLGDSALYLCASSFGGADGGFEQFFGPGTRLTVL.